This note documents a single T cell receptor (beta chain) sequence. Germline is not matched at one junction end, which may reflect a read error. The sample holds other DNA sequences that translate to the same CDR3. The source of the sample is a study of control samples from healthy donors and cancer patients. Measured with immunoSEQ multiplex PCR; TCRdb has only the in-frame clones, and not every one. The profile shows 170,000 or so clones, around nine tenths of them singletons. CDR1 and CDR2 from the germline V gene are GTSNPN and SVGIG (reference sequence). The CDR3 is made up of 13 amino acids. Sequencing was performed on blood. The receptor was derived from a young man in good health. The chain carries TRBV30 and TRBJ1-1; D may be TRBD1 (6 bases). This CDR3 reads CAWRLGAGAEAFF. The CDR3 bases are TGTGCCTGGAGGTTAGGAGCGGGGGCTGAAGCCTTCTTT.